The sequence of this T cell receptor (beta chain) was determined in a study (dated by TCRdb to the early 2010s). TCRdb shows the sequencer as Illumina Genome Analyzer IIx. TCRdb reran the public reads through fastp at Q25 and MiXCR, keeping productive beta chains. Each entry is one CDR3 protein sequence, shown with its most common DNA and genes. For this sample the table gives about 7,000 distinct CDR3 sequences, of which over 30% were detected only once. The ten largest clones add up to about a fifth of the sample. From the cysteine up to the phenylalanine, the CDR3 has a length of 12 residues. Only the CDR3 portion is preserved as DNA: 36 bases, with reading frame beginning at the first base. V and J are trimmed by 2 bases and 12 bases, and the gene matches miss 6 bases of the junction. The germline V gene (reference sequence) specifies GTSNPN as CDR1 and SVGIG as CDR2. Within its sample, this clonotype is medium-sized (0.01 to 0.1%). Its antigen is still unknown. Base qualities are not recorded, but no much larger clone differs from it by a single base.

Material for sequencing was blood. This TCR was recovered from a human donor. The chain joins TRBV30 to TRBJ1-5, with 8 middle bases fitting TRBD1. The encoded CDR3 is CAWSTPGGIQHF. The nucleotide sequence reads as follows: TGTGCCTGGAGTACTCCAGGGGGCATCCAGCATTTT.